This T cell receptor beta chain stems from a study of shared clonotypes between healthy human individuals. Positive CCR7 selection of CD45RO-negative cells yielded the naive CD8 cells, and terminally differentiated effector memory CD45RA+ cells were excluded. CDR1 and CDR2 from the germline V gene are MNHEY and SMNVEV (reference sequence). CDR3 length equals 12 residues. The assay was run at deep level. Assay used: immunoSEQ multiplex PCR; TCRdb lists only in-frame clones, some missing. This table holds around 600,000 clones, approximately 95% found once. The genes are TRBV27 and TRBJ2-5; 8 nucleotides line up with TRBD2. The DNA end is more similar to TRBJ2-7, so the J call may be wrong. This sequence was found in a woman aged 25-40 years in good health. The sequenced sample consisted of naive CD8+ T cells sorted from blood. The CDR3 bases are TGTGCCAGCAGCACGGGAGGGTACGAGCAGTACTTC. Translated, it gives CASSTGGYEQYF.